This T cell receptor beta chain comes out of a study of blood T cell repertoires in COVID-19. TCRdb's table, derived via immunoSEQ multiplex PCR, lists solely in-frame clones and lacks some. The repertoire holds approximately 240,000 clones, with 75% to 85% as singletons. Germline V gives CDR1 SGHDN, CDR2 FVKESK. Trimming removed 6 bases at V and 1 base at J, with 10 bases between. This CDR3 has 13 amino acids. This chain connects TRBV14 to TRBJ2-7; D is possibly TRBD1 (5 bases). This TCR derives from a woman in her twenties or thirties with COVID-19, enrolled during active disease. Sample: peripheral blood. Here the CDR3 DNA reads TGTGCCAGCAGGGAGACAGAGTCCTACGAGCAGTACTTC. This translates into CASRETESYEQYF.